A single sample is the source of the 14 T cell receptor beta chains below, sequenced in a study of PD-1 blockade in mismatch repair-deficient tumors. TCRdb keeps only in-frame clones here, not all; method: immunoSEQ multiplex PCR. The sample lists some 110,000 clones, roughly 80% occurring once. The sequencing here drew on peripheral blood, taken approximately 64 weeks after starting pembrolizumab. These receptors were collected from an adult with mismatch repair-deficient cancer.

This clone was seen more than once but under ten times. J is TRBJ1-4 and V is TRBV14, with TRBD1 matching over 7 bases. The germline V gene encodes CDR1 SGHDN and CDR2 FVKESK. V lost 5 bases to trimming and J lost 6 bases; unmatched junction nucleotides: 3. The CDR3 sequence is 13 residues long. The CDR3 sequence: CASSDRVHEKLFF. The DNA of the CDR3 is TGTGCCAGCAGCGACAGGGTCCATGAAAAACTGTTTTTT.

CDR3 in amino acids: CASSLEGGKLFF. The CDR3 nucleotides read TGTGCCAGCAGCTTAGAGGGGGGGAAACTGTTTTTT. V and J are TRBV7-9 and TRBJ1-4; TRBD1 is a possible D gene (6 bases). Trimming left V 1 base short and J 11 bases short, with 8 bases between. The germline CDR1 and CDR2 sequences are SEHNR and FQNEAQ (reference sequence). CDR3 length equals 12 residues.

The CDR3 nucleotides are TGTGCCAGCAGCTTAGGCCCGGGGAATGAGCAGTTCTTC. This codes for CASSLGPGNEQFF. The rearrangement uses TRBV13 and TRBJ2-1; perhaps TRBD2 as D (5 bases). This CDR3 spans 13 amino acids. CDR1 PRHDT and CDR2 FYEKMQ come from the germline V gene (reference sequence). V dropped 0 bases and J dropped 7 bases, with 7 bases sitting between them.

This sequence joins TRBV11-1 and TRBJ2-7; 10 bases line up with TRBD2. The J segment lost 7 bases and the V segment lost 6 bases, leaving 12 bases of the junction unmatched. Germline loops: CDR1 SGHAT, CDR2 FQDESV (reference sequence). The CDR3 is made up of 15 amino acids. The CDR3 loop reads CASRSRVGLAEEQYF. The CDR3 DNA reads as TGTGCCAGCAGGTCTCGTGTAGGACTAGCGGAGGAGCAGTACTTC. The full variable domain, rest sourced from reference TRBV11-1 and TRBJ2-7, is EAEVAQSPRYKITEKSQAVAFWCDPISGHATLYWYRQILGQGPELLVQFQDESVVDDSQLPKDRFSAERLKGVDSTLKIQPAELGDSAMYLCASRSRVGLAEEQYFGPGTRLTVT.

The chain has TRBV27 and TRBJ1-4, with D perhaps matching TRBD1 (6 bases). Trimming removed 4 bases at V and 7 bases at J, with 10 bases between. The germline gives CDR1 MNHEY, CDR2 SMNVEV (reference sequence). The CDR3 runs 13 residues. This CDR3 is CASSYRVSEKLFF. CDR3 bases: TGTGCCAGCAGTTACAGGGTGTCTGAAAAACTGTTTTTT. The whole variable domain, filled in from reference TRBV27 and TRBJ1-4, reads EAQVTQNPRYLITVTGKKLTVTCSQNMNHEYMSWYRQDPGLGLRQIYYSMNVEVTDKGDVPEGYKVSRKEKRNFPLILESPSPNQTSLYFCASSYRVSEKLFFGSGTQLSVL.

The rearrangement joins TRBV2 to TRBJ2-1; 11 nucleotides line up with TRBD2. This CDR3 comprises 14 residues. V trimming: 4 bases; J trimming: 6 bases; junction bases outside the gene matches: 2. Germline-derived CDR1 and CDR2 are SNHLY and FYNNEI. The CDR3 nucleotides read TGTGCCAGCAGTGGGCTAGCGGGAGGCAATGAGCAGTTCTTC. Its protein is CASSGLAGGNEQFF. Filled out from reference TRBV2 and TRBJ2-1, the complete variable domain reads EPEVTQTPSHQVTQMGQEVILRCVPISNHLYFYWYRQILGQKVEFLVSFYNNEISEKSEIFDDQFSVERPDGSNFTLKIRSTKLEDSAMYFCASSGLAGGNEQFFGPGTRLTVL.

The chain links TRBV7-9 to TRBJ2-5, with D unclear. The germline V gene has CDR1 SEHNR and CDR2 FQNEAQ (reference sequence). V lost 7 bases and J lost 4, with 7 bases in between. CDR3 size: 11 residues. Here the CDR3 reads CASINVETQYF. In DNA form, the CDR3 reads TGTGCCAGCATAAACGTAGAGACCCAGTACTTC.

This chain joins TRBV7-2 and TRBJ1-1, with D maybe TRBD1 (5 bases). V was shortened by 3 bases and J by 4 bases, with 12 bases between the two germline ends. Germline V gene data show CDR1 as SGHTA and CDR2 as FQGNSA. The CDR3 covers 14 residues. The CDR3 DNA reads as TGTGCCAGCAGCTTCCTTACGGGGGGCACTGAAGCTTTCTTT. Protein sequence: CASSFLTGGTEAFF.

This rearrangement joins TRBV7-8 to TRBJ2-1; 10 bases line up with TRBD2. Germline V gene sequence: CDR1 SGHVS, CDR2 FQNEAQ. This CDR3 has 18 amino acids. Germline trimming cut 4 bases from V and 4 bases from J; bases unmatched to any gene: 13. The CDR3 loop is CASSSFGTSAGRYNEQFF. The CDR3 bases are TGTGCCAGCAGCTCGTTTGGGACTAGCGCGGGAAGGTACAATGAGCAGTTCTTC.

This rearrangement joins TRBV7-9 to TRBJ2-1, with 8 positions matching TRBD2. CDR1 SEHNR and CDR2 FQNEAQ come from the germline V gene (reference sequence). Trimming at V came to 1 base and at J to 14 bases, leaving 4 bases not matched to a gene. This CDR3 has 12 amino acids. The CDR3 nucleotides are TGTGCCAGCAGCTTAGACGGGACTAGTAAGTTCTTC. Translation gives CASSLDGTSKFF.

The chain carries TRBV6-6 and TRBJ1-1, with 11 bases identical to TRBD1. CDR1 and CDR2 (germline): MNHNY, SVGAGI (reference sequence). Unmatched junction bases numbered 13, after V lost 2 bases and J lost 11 bases. The CDR3 length is 16 residues. The CDR3 here is CASSYRGTGGIRLAFF. CDR3 nucleotide sequence: TGTGCCAGCAGTTACCGCGGGACAGGGGGTATAAGGCTGGCTTTCTTT.

This sequence joins TRBV6-6 and TRBJ1-2; 7 bases map to TRBD1. This CDR3 comprises 14 residues. V was pared by 6 bases and J by 4 bases, with 8 bases of the junction left unmatched. Germline values: CDR1 MNHNY, CDR2 SVGAGI (reference sequence). The CDR3 region is CASSLRTGIYGYTF. As DNA, the CDR3 is TGTGCCAGCAGCCTTCGGACAGGAATCTATGGCTACACCTTC.

V gene TRBV5-6 combines with J gene TRBJ2-1; 8 bases are a match to TRBD2. Germline assignment: CDR1 SGHDT and CDR2 YYEEEE. The CDR3 loop spans 14 amino acids. The junction had 4 bases not matched to a gene; V was cut back by 2 bases and J by 6 bases. CDR3 in amino acids: CASSFLAGANEQFF. Here the CDR3 DNA reads TGTGCCAGCAGCTTTCTAGCGGGCGCCAATGAGCAGTTCTTC.

The DNA for the CDR3 is TGCGCCAGTCAGGGGACAGGGGGCGTCGAGCAGTACTTC. Amino acid sequence: CASQGTGGVEQYF. The gene calls are TRBV5-1 and TRBJ2-7; 12 nucleotides line up with TRBD1. The CDR3 spans 13 residues. CDR1 SGHRS and CDR2 YFSETQ come from the germline V gene. V shed 8 bases and J 6 bases; nucleotides not matched to a gene: 6.